This T cell receptor beta chain was identified during a study of T cell changes during pregnancy in multiple sclerosis. Sequencing was performed with immunoSEQ multiplex PCR; in TCRdb, only in-frame clones are kept and a portion is missing. Of some 66,000 clones listed, roughly nine tenths were seen once; the top ten hold less than 5.5%. With 1 base clipped from V and 4 bases from J, the junction kept 2 bases outside the gene matches. CDR3 length: 13 residues. Germline loops: CDR1 GTSNPN, CDR2 SVGIG (reference sequence). The chain links TRBV30 to TRBJ1-1; 8 bases line up with TRBD1. The receptor comes from a female donor with multiple sclerosis, enrolled in a pregnancy study. The starting material was CD8+ T cells from peripheral blood mononuclear cells, obtained before pregnancy. The CDR3 loop reads CAWSGTGSTEAFF. The CDR3 coding sequence is TGTGCCTGGAGTGGGACAGGGAGCACTGAAGCTTTCTTT.